These 32 T cell receptor beta chains share one sample of origin, sequenced in a study of response to subunit inactivated influenza vaccine. TCRdb reanalysed the RT-PCR reads using MiXCR and keeps one entry per CDR3 protein. The sample consists of 500,000 to 600,000 distinct CDR3 sequences, around 13% of them appearing once. The material was PBMCs from blood, obtained 40 to 50 days after vaccination. The receptors here all came from a man aged 45-65 years who received an inactivated influenza vaccine.

This clonotype occurred many times. This chain uses TRBV29-1 with TRBJ2-7; 10 bases map to TRBD1. This CDR3 contains 15 residues. Germline V gives CDR1 SQVTM, CDR2 ANQGSEA. The V gene end was trimmed by 2 bases and the J gene end by 1 base; junction bases not matched to a gene: 5. The CDR3 DNA sequence: TGCAGCGTTGAATCGGGACAGGGGCCTTCCTACGAGCAGTACTTC. Translation: CSVESGQGPSYEQYF.

This chain connects TRBV10-3 to TRBJ1-5; D is ambiguous. The CDR3 runs to 15 residues. V was shortened by 2 bases and J by 2 bases, with 10 bases between the two germline ends. CDR1 is ENHRY and CDR2 is SYGVKD in the germline V gene. The CDR3: CAISEGREGNQPQHF. DNA for the CDR3: TGTGCCATCAGTGAGGGAAGGGAAGGCAATCAGCCCCAGCATTTT.

The chain has TRBV6-1 and TRBJ1-6; D might be TRBD1 (6 bases). This CDR3 contains 16 residues. The V and J ends lost 7 bases and 10 bases respectively, with 23 bases between them. Germline assignment: CDR1 MNHNS and CDR2 SASEGT. The DNA of the CDR3 is TGTGCCAGCACGCCACCAGGGGACGGGTCAAGATCACCCCTCCACTTT. Translated, it gives CASTPPGDGSRSPLHF.

The V call is TRBV12-3 or TRBV12-4, the J call TRBJ1-4, with 8 bases lining up with TRBD1. Trimming took 7 bases from V and 15 from J; bases not matched to a gene: 13. The CDR3 has 13 amino acids. CDR3 in amino acids: CASTESQGAVVFF. The CDR3 bases are TGTGCCAGCACCGAAAGTCAGGGGGCCGTTGTGTTTTTT.

This clonotype turned up a few times. This chain joins TRBV20-1 and TRBJ1-1; D is undetermined. CDR1 and CDR2 from the germline V gene are DFQATT and SNEGSKA (reference sequence). With 8 bases removed from V and 2 bases from J, the gap between germline ends came to 9 bases. The CDR3 extends over 11 amino acids. CDR3 sequence reads: CSPWVNTEAFF. For the CDR3, the DNA is TGCAGTCCATGGGTCAACACTGAAGCTTTCTTT.

This clonotype was recorded a few times. CDR3 sequence: CASSLSYTLATFSGEQFF. The CDR3 DNA is TGTGCCAGCAGCTTATCTTACACTCTAGCGACATTTTCTGGTGAGCAGTTCTTC. The rearrangement uses TRBV11-1 and TRBJ2-1; possibly TRBD2 for D (6 bases). CDR3 length: 18 amino acids. V was trimmed by 2 bases and J by 9 bases, leaving 26 bases between them. Germline-derived CDR1 and CDR2 are SGHAT and FQDESV (reference sequence).

The chain joins TRBV4-2 to TRBJ2-3; unclear D gene. There are 14 residues in the CDR3. V shed 4 bases and J shed 2 bases, with 10 bases lying between them. Germline V gene sequence: CDR1 LGHNA, CDR2 YNFKEQ. CDR3 sequence reads: CASSPTRYTDTQYF. In DNA, the CDR3 is TGTGCCAGCAGCCCCACGAGGTACACAGATACGCAGTATTTT.

The chain is built from TRBV20-1 and TRBJ2-1; D is uncertain. The germline CDR1 and CDR2 sequences are DFQATT and SNEGSKA (reference sequence). Trimming removed 4 bases from V and 7 bases from J, with 8 bases in between. This CDR3 comprises 11 residues. The CDR3 coding sequence is TGCAGTGCTATTAGCAGTAATGAGCAGTTCTTC. Its translation is CSAISSNEQFF.

The chain recombines TRBV4-3 with TRBJ2-3; 14 positions match TRBD2. V lost 3 bases, J lost 2 bases, and 10 bases stayed unmatched. The CDR3 is 19 amino acids. CDR1 LGHNA and CDR2 YSLEER come from the germline V gene. The CDR3 DNA reads as TGCGCCAGCAGCCACTTCGCTGGGACTAGCGGGGGCTTCACAGATACGCAGTATTTT. This encodes CASSHFAGTSGGFTDTQYF.

This chain connects TRBV7-2 to TRBJ2-6, with D unclear. Germline-derived CDR1 and CDR2 are SGHTA and FQGNSA. The CDR3 has 15 residues. V lost 4 bases and J 4 bases, leaving 11 bases between the germline ends. The CDR3 is CASSYELLGANVLTF. CDR3 nucleotides: TGTGCCAGCAGCTATGAACTCCTCGGGGCCAACGTCCTGACTTTC.

This clonotype was observed many times. This chain connects TRBV20-1 to TRBJ2-1; 12 bases map to TRBD2. The junction had 11 bases not matched to a gene; V was cut back by 3 bases and J by 8 bases. The germline V gene has CDR1 DFQATT and CDR2 SNEGSKA (reference sequence). The CDR3 runs 16 residues. The CDR3 nucleotides are TGCAGTGCTAGTCAGACGACTAGCGGGAGAGGCGATGAGCAGTTCTTC. It encodes CSASQTTSGRGDEQFF.

The chain links TRBV5-1 to TRBJ2-1; no clear D. The ends were cut back, 0 bases at V and 8 bases at J, with 15 bases in the middle. This CDR3 contains 15 residues. Germline V CDR1 and CDR2: SGHRS, YFSETQ. CDR3 DNA: TGCGCCAGCAGCTTGGAGGGCTCCCTCCTGCATGAGCAGTTCTTC. This encodes CASSLEGSLLHEQFF.

A few counts support this clonotype. CDR3 bases: TGTGCCAGCAGTATGCGGGAGGGAACCTACAATGAGCAGTTCTTC. This encodes CASSMREGTYNEQFF. The chain uses TRBV6-1 and TRBJ2-1; TRBD2 agrees at 9 bases. Unmatched junction bases numbered 4, after V lost 5 bases and J lost 2 bases. This CDR3 has 15 residues. CDR1 and CDR2 from the germline V gene are MNHNS and SASEGT.

This clonotype showed up just a few times. V usage is TRBV7-3 and J usage is TRBJ2-1; the match to TRBD2 covers 10 bases. V trimming: 4 bases; J trimming: 5 bases; junction bases outside the gene matches: 2. The germline gives CDR1 SGHTA, CDR2 FQGTGA. The CDR3 contains 14 residues. CDR3 DNA: TGTGCCAGCAGCTCCCTAGCGGGAGACAATGAGCAGTTCTTC. Translated: CASSSLAGDNEQFF. The whole variable domain, filled in from reference TRBV7-3 and TRBJ2-1, reads GAGVSQTPSNKVTEKGKYVELRCDPISGHTALYWYRQSLGQGPEFLIYFQGTGAADDSGLPNDRFFAVRPEGSVSTLKIQRTERGDSAVYLCASSSLAGDNEQFFGPGTRLTVL.

The sample holds a few counts of this clonotype. V is TRBV29-1 and J is TRBJ2-7, with a possible D match to TRBD2 (6 bases). The CDR3 is 16 residues long. V lost 1 base and J lost 2, with 18 bases in between. Germline V gives CDR1 SQVTM, CDR2 ANQGSEA. In nucleotides, the CDR3 is TGCAGCGTTGAAGTCCCGGGACTCAGGCTAACCTACGAGCAGTACTTC. This translates into CSVEVPGLRLTYEQYF.

The J gene is TRBJ2-6, the V gene TRBV19; a possible D gene is TRBD1 (6 bases). Germline loops: CDR1 LNHDA, CDR2 SQIVND (reference sequence). With 6 bases removed from V and 1 base from J, the gap between germline ends came to 13 bases. This CDR3 comprises 16 residues. CDR3 in DNA: TGTGCCAGTAGGGAGGACAGCTTGTCTGGGGCCAACGTCCTGACTTTC. Protein product: CASREDSLSGANVLTF.

The rearrangement links TRBV28 to TRBJ1-2; D remains ambiguous. The germline gives CDR1 MDHEN, CDR2 SYDVKM. Between the trimmed V and J ends, which lost 11 bases and 3 bases, there was a span of 13 bases. The CDR3 runs to 12 residues. As DNA, the CDR3 is TGTGCCGGAAAAACGGGCCACTATGGCTACACCTTC. It is translated as CAGKTGHYGYTF.

This clonotype was detected only a few times. V usage is TRBV21-1 and J usage is TRBJ2-3; the listed D gene, TRBD1, was not tested against the DNA. TRBV21-1 is termed a pseudogene. This CDR3 is 17 amino acids long. CDR3 nucleotides: TGTGCCAGCCGCAAAGTGGTCGGGAGAGGGGGGCCAGATACGCAGTATTTT. It encodes CASRKVVGRGGPDTQYF.

The CDR3 region has the DNA TGTGCCAGCGGGGAGCGGGCCAGTGAGCAGTACTTC. Protein: CASGERASEQYF. V gene TRBV3-1 combines with J gene TRBJ2-7; weak D call: TRBD2 (6 bases). CDR1 and CDR2 from the germline V gene are LGHDT and YNNKEL (reference sequence). CDR3 length: 12 residues. Trimming pared 8 bases from V and 7 bases from J, leaving 15 bases between.

This clonotype showed up just a few times. J is TRBJ1-2 and V is TRBV5-1; D is ambiguous. This CDR3 has 12 amino acids. Germline CDR1 reads SGHRS; CDR2 reads YFSETQ. V lost 0 bases, J lost 8 bases, and 8 bases lay in between. The CDR3: CASSLDGNGYTF. In DNA, the CDR3 is TGCGCCAGCAGCTTGGATGGGAACGGCTACACCTTC.

This clonotype was recorded once. This chain connects TRBV6-1 to TRBJ2-5; 7 bases are shared with TRBD2. CDR3 length: 14 residues. V trimming: 6 bases; J trimming: 2 bases; junction bases outside the gene matches: 6. CDR1 MNHNS and CDR2 SASEGT come from the germline V gene. This CDR3 is CASSRLAAQETQYF. As DNA, the CDR3 is TGTGCCAGCAGCCGCCTAGCGGCTCAAGAGACCCAGTACTTC.

The CDR3 reads CASSVTALVGSEQYF. The CDR3 region has the DNA TGTGCCAGCAGTGTAACAGCTTTGGTAGGTAGCGAGCAGTACTTC. V and J are TRBV25-1 and TRBJ2-7, with unresolved D. This CDR3 has 15 residues. Trimming cost V 4 bases and J 6 bases, with 19 bases left between them. In germline, CDR1 is MGHDK, CDR2 SYGVNS.

This clonotype has just a few counts. The CDR3 nucleotides are TGCAGTGCCATAGAACGGTCCGATTCACCCCTCCACTTT. Protein sequence: CSAIERSDSPLHF. The chain joins TRBV20-1 to TRBJ1-6; D remains ambiguous. The CDR3 extends over 13 amino acids. Deletions cut 6 bases from V and 8 bases from J, with 14 bases between. Per the germline V gene, CDR1 is DFQATT and CDR2 is SNEGSKA (reference sequence).

The chain recombines TRBV15 with TRBJ2-1; tentatively, D is TRBD1 or TRBD2 (6 bases each). The ends were cut back, 6 bases at V and 4 bases at J, with 19 bases in the middle. Germline CDR1 is LNHNV and CDR2 is YYDKDF (reference sequence). This CDR3 comprises 16 residues. The CDR3 spells CATRPGGRGLYNEQFF. In nucleotides, the CDR3 is TGTGCCACCAGGCCAGGCGGCAGGGGACTTTACAATGAGCAGTTCTTC.

V is TRBV10-3 and J is TRBJ2-1; possibly TRBD2 for D (6 bases). V was shortened by 3 bases and J by 7 bases, with 13 bases between the two germline ends. The CDR3 loop spans 14 amino acids. Germline CDR1 is ENHRY and CDR2 is SYGVKD. CDR3: CAISDRRGRNEQFF. The CDR3 region has the DNA TGTGCCATCAGTGACAGGCGGGGTCGGAATGAGCAGTTCTTC.

There are many counts of this clonotype. V usage is TRBV10-3 and J usage is TRBJ2-7; tentative D call: TRBD2 (6 bases). CDR1 is ENHRY, CDR2 SYGVKD, per germline. Trimming shortened V by 11 bases and J by 3 bases, and 17 bases separated the two germline ends. The CDR3 extends over 13 amino acids. CDR3 sequence: CASRRDQIYEQYF. CDR3 nucleotide sequence: TGTGCCTCCAGGCGGGACCAGATCTACGAGCAGTACTTC.

The J gene is TRBJ2-2, the V gene TRBV18, with D perhaps TRBD1 (5 bases). The length of the CDR3 is 17 residues. Germline assignment: CDR1 KGHSH and CDR2 LQKENI. The V end lost 1 base, the J end lost 4 bases, and 16 bases lay between the germline ends. The DNA of the CDR3 is TGTGCCAGCTCACCACGGGTTGGGGCAGCGTCCACCGGGGAGCTGTTTTTT. It translates to CASSPRVGAASTGELFF.

Ten or more counts support this clonotype. The chain recombines TRBV29-1 with TRBJ2-5; D is uncertain. Per the germline V gene, CDR1 is SQVTM and CDR2 is ANQGSEA. CDR3 length: 14 residues. V lost 2 bases and J lost 0, with 10 bases in between. This CDR3 is CSVERKQDQETQYF. As DNA, the CDR3 is TGCAGCGTTGAACGCAAACAAGACCAAGAGACCCAGTACTTC.

V usage is TRBV7-9 and J usage is TRBJ2-1, with TRBD1 as a possible D gene (7 bases). Trimming removed 5 bases from V and 5 bases from J, with 19 bases in between. This CDR3 is 16 amino acids long. The germline V gene encodes CDR1 SEHNR and CDR2 FQNEAQ (reference sequence). The CDR3 loop reads CASSDPPGQRDNEQFF. The CDR3 DNA reads TGTGCCAGCAGCGATCCTCCGGGACAGCGGGACAATGAGCAGTTCTTC. The full variable domain, with the rest looked up from reference TRBV7-9 and TRBJ2-1, is DTGVSQNPRHKITKRGQNVTFRCDPISEHNRLYWYRQTLGQGPEFLTYFQNEAQLEKSRLLSDRFSAERPKGSFSTLEIQRTEQGDSAMYLCASSDPPGQRDNEQFFGPGTRLTVL.

This chain uses TRBV6-2 or TRBV6-3 with TRBJ1-1, with D unclear. The length of the CDR3 is 12 residues. Germline lookup yields CDR1 MNHEY and CDR2 SVGEGT. V was shortened by 2 bases and J by 8 bases, with 9 bases between the two germline ends. CDR3 in DNA: TGTGCCAGCAGTTACCCGGTACGGGAAGCTTTCTTT. This gives the protein CASSYPVREAFF.

This clonotype showed up many times. The chain links TRBV20-1 to TRBJ2-2; D gene ambiguous. Germline loops: CDR1 DFQATT, CDR2 SNEGSKA (reference sequence). The ends were cut back, 7 bases at V and 1 base at J, with 10 bases in the middle. This CDR3 is 13 amino acids long. CDR3 region: CSVSYRNTGELFF. The CDR3 nucleotides read TGCAGTGTCAGTTACAGGAACACCGGGGAGCTGTTTTTT.

This clonotype has just a few counts. The chain recombines TRBV6-5 with TRBJ2-7; D is ambiguous. The CDR3 is 15 residues long. V dropped 0 bases and J dropped 3 bases, with 12 bases sitting between them. CDR1 and CDR2 (germline): MNHEY, SVGAGI. CDR3 in amino acids: CASSYSESRNYEQYF. CDR3 DNA: TGTGCCAGCAGTTACTCTGAATCCAGGAACTACGAGCAGTACTTC.